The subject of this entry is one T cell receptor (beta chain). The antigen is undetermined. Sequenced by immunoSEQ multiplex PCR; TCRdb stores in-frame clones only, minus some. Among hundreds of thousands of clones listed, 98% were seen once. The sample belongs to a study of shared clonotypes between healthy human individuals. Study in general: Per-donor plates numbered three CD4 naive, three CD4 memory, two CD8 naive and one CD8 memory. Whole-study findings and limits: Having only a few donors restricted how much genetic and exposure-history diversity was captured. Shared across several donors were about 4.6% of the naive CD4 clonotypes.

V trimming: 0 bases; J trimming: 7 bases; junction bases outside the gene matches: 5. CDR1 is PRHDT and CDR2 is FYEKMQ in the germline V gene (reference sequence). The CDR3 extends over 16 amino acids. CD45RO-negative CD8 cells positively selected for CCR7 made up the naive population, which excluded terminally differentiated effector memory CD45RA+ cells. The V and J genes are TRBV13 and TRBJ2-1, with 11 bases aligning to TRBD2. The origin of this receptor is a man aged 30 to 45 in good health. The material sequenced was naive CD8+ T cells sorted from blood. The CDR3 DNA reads TGTGCCAGCAGCTTAGGACTAGCGGGAGTAAGGAATGAGCAGTTCTTC. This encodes CASSLGLAGVRNEQFF.